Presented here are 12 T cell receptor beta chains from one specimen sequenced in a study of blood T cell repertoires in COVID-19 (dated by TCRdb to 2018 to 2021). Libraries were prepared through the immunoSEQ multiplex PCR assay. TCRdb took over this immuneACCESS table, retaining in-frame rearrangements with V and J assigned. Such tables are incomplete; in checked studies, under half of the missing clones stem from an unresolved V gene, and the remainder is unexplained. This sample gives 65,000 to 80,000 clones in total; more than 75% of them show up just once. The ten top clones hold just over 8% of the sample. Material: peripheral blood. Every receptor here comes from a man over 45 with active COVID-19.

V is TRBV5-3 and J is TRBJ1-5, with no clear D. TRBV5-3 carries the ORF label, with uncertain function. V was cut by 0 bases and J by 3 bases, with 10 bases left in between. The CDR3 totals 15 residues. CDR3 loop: CARSLAGEHNQPQHF. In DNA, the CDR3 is TGTGCCAGAAGCTTGGCCGGGGAACACAATCAGCCCCAGCATTTT.

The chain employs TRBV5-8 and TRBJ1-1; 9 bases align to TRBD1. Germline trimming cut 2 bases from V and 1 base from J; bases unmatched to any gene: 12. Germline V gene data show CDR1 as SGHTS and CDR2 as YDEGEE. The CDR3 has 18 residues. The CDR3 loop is CASSFPQGAIGPNTEAFF. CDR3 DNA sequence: TGTGCCAGCAGCTTTCCACAGGGGGCTATAGGGCCGAACACTGAAGCTTTCTTT.

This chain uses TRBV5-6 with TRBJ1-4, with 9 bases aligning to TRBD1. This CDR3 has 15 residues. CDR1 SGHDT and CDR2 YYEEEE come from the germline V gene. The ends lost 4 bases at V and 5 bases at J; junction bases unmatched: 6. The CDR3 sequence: CASSRGQGENEKLFF. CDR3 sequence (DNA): TGTGCCAGCAGCAGGGGACAGGGCGAGAATGAAAAACTGTTTTTT.

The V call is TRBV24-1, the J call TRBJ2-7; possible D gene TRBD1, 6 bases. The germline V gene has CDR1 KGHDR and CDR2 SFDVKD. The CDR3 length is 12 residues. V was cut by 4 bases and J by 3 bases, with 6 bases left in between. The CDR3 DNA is TGTGCCACCAGTGAACAGGGCTACGAGCAGTACTTC. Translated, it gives CATSEQGYEQYF.

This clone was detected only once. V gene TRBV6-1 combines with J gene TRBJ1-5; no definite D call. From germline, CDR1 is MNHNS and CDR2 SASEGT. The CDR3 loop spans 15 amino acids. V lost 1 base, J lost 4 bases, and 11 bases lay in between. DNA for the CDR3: TGTGCCAGCAGTGAAGGGCCAGCGTTTAATCAGCCCCAGCATTTT. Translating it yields CASSEGPAFNQPQHF.

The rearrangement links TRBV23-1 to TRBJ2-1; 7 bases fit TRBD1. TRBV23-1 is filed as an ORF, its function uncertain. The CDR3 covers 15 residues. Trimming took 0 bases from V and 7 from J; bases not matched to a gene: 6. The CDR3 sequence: CASSQSGTESNEQFF. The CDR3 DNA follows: TGCGCCAGCAGTCAATCCGGGACAGAATCTAATGAGCAGTTCTTC.

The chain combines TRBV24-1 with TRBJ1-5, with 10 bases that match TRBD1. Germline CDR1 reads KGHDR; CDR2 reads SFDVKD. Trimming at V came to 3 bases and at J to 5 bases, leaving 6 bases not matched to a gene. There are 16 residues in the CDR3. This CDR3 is CATSDPQTGGDQPQHF. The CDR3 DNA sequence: TGTGCCACCAGTGATCCGCAGACAGGGGGCGATCAGCCCCAGCATTTT.

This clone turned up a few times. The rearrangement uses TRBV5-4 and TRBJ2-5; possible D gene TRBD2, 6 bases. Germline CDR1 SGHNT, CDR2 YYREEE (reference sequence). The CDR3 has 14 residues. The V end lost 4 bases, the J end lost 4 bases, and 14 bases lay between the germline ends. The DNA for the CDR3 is TGTGCCAGCAGCCCCGGCGGGGCCCGAGAGACCCAGTACTTC. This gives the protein CASSPGGARETQYF.

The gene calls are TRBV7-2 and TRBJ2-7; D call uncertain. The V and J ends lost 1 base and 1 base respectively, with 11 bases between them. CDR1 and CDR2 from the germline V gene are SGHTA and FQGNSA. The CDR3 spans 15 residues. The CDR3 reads CASSLGGFGSYEQYF. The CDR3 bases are TGTGCCAGCAGCTTAGGCGGCTTCGGATCCTACGAGCAGTACTTC.

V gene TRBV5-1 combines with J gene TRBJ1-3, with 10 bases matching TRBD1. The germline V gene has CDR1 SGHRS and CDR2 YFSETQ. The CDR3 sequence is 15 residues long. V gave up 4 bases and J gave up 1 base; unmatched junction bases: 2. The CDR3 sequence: CASSRDRGSGNTIYF. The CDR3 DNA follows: TGCGCCAGCAGCCGGGACAGGGGTTCTGGAAACACCATATATTTT.

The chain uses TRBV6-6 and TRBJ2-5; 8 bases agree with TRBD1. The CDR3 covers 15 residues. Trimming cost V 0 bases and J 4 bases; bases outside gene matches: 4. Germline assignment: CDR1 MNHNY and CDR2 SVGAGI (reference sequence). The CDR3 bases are TGTGCCAGCAGTTACTCCAGGGGGCCGGGAGAGACCCAGTACTTC. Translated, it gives CASSYSRGPGETQYF.

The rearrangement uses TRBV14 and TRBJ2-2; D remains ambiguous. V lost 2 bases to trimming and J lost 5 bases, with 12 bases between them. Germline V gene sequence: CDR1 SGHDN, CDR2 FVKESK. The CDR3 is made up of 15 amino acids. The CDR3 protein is CASSQLSGGTGELFF. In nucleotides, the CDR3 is TGTGCCAGCAGCCAATTATCAGGTGGAACCGGGGAGCTGTTTTTT.